A selection of T cell receptor beta chains follows, all from one sample in a study of T cells after yellow fever vaccination. MiXCR, applied by TCRdb to the 5' RACE reads, yields one record per CDR3 protein. The repertoire holds about 340,000 distinct CDR3 sequences, 8.5% to 10% seen once, with approximately 19% in the top ten. The material sequenced was PBMCs, taken on the day of the first yellow fever vaccination. The receptors here all came from a man aged 18 to 30 who received the YFV17D yellow fever vaccine. CDR3s include the opening cysteine and the closing phenylalanine or tryptophan. Fields, in order: D gene, V gene, clone size, J gene, CDR3 DNA, CDR3 protein. The D gene is left open where the match is weak. Part of the rows lack a size; the others show once, few, many or a class for expanded clones.

.	TRBV3-1	many	TRBJ1-2	TGTGCCAGCAGCCACGCGCTCTATGGCTACACCTTC	CASSHALYGYTF
TRBD2	TRBV11-2	many	TRBJ2-3	TGTGCCAGCAGCTTAGATGTCAATAGCGGGGAAACAGATACGCAGTATTTT	CASSLDVNSGETDTQYF
.	TRBV28	many	TRBJ2-3	TGTGCCAGCAGTTTTCAGGGCACAGATACGCAGTATTTT	CASSFQGTDTQYF
.	TRBV5-4	.	TRBJ2-7	TGTGCCAGCAGCTTGGATCCGGGCTACGAGCAGTACTTC	CASSLDPGYEQYF
TRBD2	TRBV4-1	.	TRBJ2-1	TGCGCCAGCAGCCAATTCAGCGGGGCCTCCTACAATGAGCAGTTCTTC	CASSQFSGASYNEQFF
.	TRBV4-3	few	TRBJ2-1	TGCGCCAGCAGCCAATCAGCAGGTAGCTCCTACAATGAGCAGTTCTTC	CASSQSAGSSYNEQFF
TRBD2	TRBV25-1	.	TRBJ2-5	TGTGCCAGCGACCGCGGATCAACTAGCGGGGGGGAAGAGACCCAGTACTTC	CASDRGSTSGGEETQYF
.	TRBV11-2	.	TRBJ2-3	TGTGCCAGCAGCCCCACTGTCCCCAGACTTGTTCTCGCAGATACGCAGTATTTT	CASSPTVPRLVLADTQYF
TRBD1	TRBV4-1	few	TRBJ2-1	TGCGCCAGCAGCCCCGGACAGGGGGCTACGGATGAGCAGTTCTTC	CASSPGQGATDEQFF
.	TRBV7-9	few	TRBJ2-5	TGTGCCAGCAGCTTAGCTCAGCAAGAGACCCAGTACTTC	CASSLAQQETQYF
.	TRBV12-3/TRBV12-4	few	TRBJ2-5	TGTGCCAGCACCCTCAGGAGTTCTCAAGAGACCCAGTACTTC	CASTLRSSQETQYF
.	TRBV6-5	many	TRBJ2-7	TGTGCCAGCAGTGCCTCCCGCAACGAGCAGTACTTC	CASSASRNEQYF
.	TRBV20-1	.	TRBJ2-5	TGCAGTGCCGGGGATTGGGGAGCGGAACAAGAGACCCAGTACTTC	CSAGDWGAEQETQYF
.	TRBV5-5	few	TRBJ1-6	TGTGCCAGCAGCTTGGCGGACGGACGAGGGTCACCCCTCCACTTT	CASSLADGRGSPLHF
TRBD1	TRBV7-9	.	TRBJ1-1	TGTGCCAGCAGCTACCGGGGACAGGTTGGGAACACTGAAGCTTTCTTT	CASSYRGQVGNTEAFF
.	TRBV7-9	few	TRBJ1-1	TGTGCCAGCAGGGCGACAGGCATGAACACTGAAGCTTTCTTT	CASRATGMNTEAFF
.	TRBV5-6	few	TRBJ1-5	TGTGCCAGCAGCTGGGCGGGGGGCCAGAACAATCAGCCCCAGCATTTT	CASSWAGGQNNQPQHF
.	TRBV5-6	few	TRBJ2-3	TGTGCCAGCAGCTTGGAGGAGGGCACAGATACGCAGTATTTT	CASSLEEGTDTQYF
.	TRBV7-3	many	TRBJ2-3	TGTGCCAGCAGCACTCGGACCGGAACGCAGTATTTT	CASSTRTGTQYF
.	TRBV4-1	few	TRBJ2-1	TGCGCCAGCAGCCGAGGAAGGGCCGGGAATGAGCAGTTCTTC	CASSRGRAGNEQFF
.	TRBV5-8	many	TRBJ2-4	TGTGCCAGCAGCCTTTCCGGGGGAGATCAAAACATTCAGTACTTC	CASSLSGGDQNIQYF
.	TRBV7-2	.	TRBJ2-2	TGTGCCAGCAGCTTAGTCTCGGGGACGAACACCGGGGAGCTGTTTTTT	CASSLVSGTNTGELFF
.	TRBV11-2	.	TRBJ2-1	TGTGCCAGCAGCTTAGTCACGGATTCCACCTACATCGATGAGCAGTTCTTC	CASSLVTDSTYIDEQFF
.	TRBV5-1	many	TRBJ1-1	TGCGCCAGCAGCTTGGTCCCTCTGCAGGGTATAGCTTTTCTAACTGAAGCTTTCTTT	CASSLVPLQGIAFLTEAFF
.	TRBV7-2	.	TRBJ1-5	TGTGCCAGCAGCTCCACAGGACACACTAGCCATCAGCCCCAGCATTTT	CASSSTGHTSHQPQHF
.	TRBV6-2/TRBV6-3	.	TRBJ1-6	TGTGCCAGCAGTGGCCCGGCCGGGCCTAGTTCACCCCTCCACTTT	CASSGPAGPSSPLHF
TRBD2	TRBV10-3	few	TRBJ2-1	TGTGCCCTAACTGGTAGCGGGGCCTACAATGAGCAGTTCTTC	CALTGSGAYNEQFF
.	TRBV10-3	.	TRBJ2-2	TGTGCCATGACCCCCGGAAGCCCCACCGGGGAGCTGTTTTTT	CAMTPGSPTGELFF
TRBD2	TRBV7-8	.	TRBJ2-3	TGTGCCAGCAGCTCTATGGGGCGGGAGGGAGATACGCAGTATTTT	CASSSMGREGDTQYF
.	TRBV4-1	few	TRBJ1-1	TGCGCCAGCAGCCAAGTCTGGGGGGCCACTGAAGCTTTCTTT	CASSQVWGATEAFF
.	TRBV4-1	.	TRBJ2-1	TGCGCCAGCAGCCGAGGCCACAGCGTCTCCTACAATGAGCAGTTCTTC	CASSRGHSVSYNEQFF
.	TRBV5-1	.	TRBJ2-7	TGCGCCAGCAGCTTCCCAACCGGGACAACCTACGAGCAGTACTTC	CASSFPTGTTYEQYF
TRBD2	TRBV11-2	few	TRBJ2-1	TGTGCCAGCAGCTTTACCGGGACTAGGGCTAGGGGTGAGCAGTTCTTC	CASSFTGTRARGEQFF
.	TRBV5-4	.	TRBJ1-3	TGTGCCAGCAGCTTGAAAGGGTCTGGAAACACCATATATTTT	CASSLKGSGNTIYF
.	TRBV5-4	many	TRBJ1-5	TGTGCCAGCAGCTTGGCCCCGAATCAGCCCCAGCATTTT	CASSLAPNQPQHF
.	TRBV27	many	TRBJ1-2	TGTGCCAGCAGCCGCGGAGGCGGCTATGGCTACACCTTC	CASSRGGGYGYTF
.	TRBV6-2/TRBV6-3	few	TRBJ2-5	TGTGCCAGCACAGTTACCTCTAGGCTCCGGCGGGAGACCCAGTACTTC	CASTVTSRLRRETQYF
.	TRBV2	.	TRBJ1-5	TGTGCCACCGCCTTGGATAGCAATCAGCCCCAGCATTTT	CATALDSNQPQHF
.	TRBV12-3/TRBV12-4	.	TRBJ1-2	TGTGCCAGCAGTCGCGAAGTCTACACCTTC	CASSREVYTF
.	TRBV4-1	few	TRBJ1-4	TGCGCCAGCAGCCAAGAATTTGCAACTAATGAAAAACTGTTTTTT	CASSQEFATNEKLFF
TRBD1	TRBV10-3	.	TRBJ1-2	TGTGCCATCAGCCTAGGAGGGACAGGGGCCGTGTATGGCTACACCTTC	CAISLGGTGAVYGYTF